Listed below are T cell receptor beta chains from one sample, sequenced in a study of blood T cell repertoires in COVID-19. TCRdb keeps only in-frame clones here, not all; method: immunoSEQ multiplex PCR. The table shows about 160,000 clones, with roughly 87% occurring only once. Material: peripheral blood. All receptors derive from a woman aged 55-70 years with active or convalescent COVID-19. Each CDR3 is given with its conserved first and last residue. The D gene is left open where the match is weak. Clone size is given for some rows only: seen once, a few or many times, or a class if the clone is expanded.

j_call: TRBJ2-6; v_call: TRBV5-1; clone_size: once; d_call: TRBD1; cdr3_length: 16; cdr3_aa: CASSLTGGAGANVLTF; cdr3_nt: TGCGCCAGCAGCTTAACAGGGGGTGCTGGGGCCAACGTCCTGACTTTC
j_call: TRBJ1-4; v_call: TRBV19; clone_size: .; d_call: .; cdr3_length: 14; cdr3_aa: CASSPQITNEKLFF; cdr3_nt: TGTGCCAGTAGTCCACAGATCACTAATGAAAAACTGTTTTTT
j_call: TRBJ1-1; v_call: TRBV6-5; clone_size: .; d_call: TRBD1; cdr3_length: 15; cdr3_aa: CASTSQGALNTEAFF; cdr3_nt: TGTGCCAGCACTAGCCAGGGGGCACTGAACACTGAAGCTTTCTTT
j_call: TRBJ2-7; v_call: TRBV29-1; clone_size: .; d_call: .; cdr3_length: 13; cdr3_aa: CSVVGLGAYEQYF; cdr3_nt: TGCAGCGTTGTCGGGTTAGGGGCCTACGAGCAGTACTTC
j_call: TRBJ2-5; v_call: TRBV6-1; clone_size: .; d_call: TRBD1; cdr3_length: 15; cdr3_aa: CASRAPGQLQETQYF; cdr3_nt: TGTGCCAGCAGAGCACCGGGACAGCTACAAGAGACCCAGTACTTC
j_call: TRBJ1-6; v_call: TRBV6-2/TRBV6-3; clone_size: .; d_call: .; cdr3_length: 13; cdr3_aa: CASSVHRNSPLHF; cdr3_nt: TGTGCCAGCAGTGTACACCGTAATTCACCCCTCCACTTT
j_call: TRBJ2-5; v_call: TRBV3-1/TRBV3-2; clone_size: once; d_call: .; cdr3_length: 16; cdr3_aa: CASSQAWQVVLETQYF; cdr3_nt: TGTGCCAGCAGCCAAGCTTGGCAGGTCGTACTGGAGACCCAGTACTTC
j_call: TRBJ2-7; v_call: TRBV11-2; clone_size: .; d_call: TRBD1; cdr3_length: 15; cdr3_aa: CASSLGVGTAYEQYF; cdr3_nt: TGTGCCAGCAGCTTAGGGGTGGGGACAGCTTACGAGCAGTACTTC
j_call: TRBJ1-4; v_call: TRBV5-5; clone_size: .; d_call: .; cdr3_length: 15; cdr3_aa: CASSLRGQINEKLFF; cdr3_nt: TGTGCCAGCAGCTTGCGAGGGCAGATTAATGAAAAACTGTTTTTT
j_call: TRBJ2-4; v_call: TRBV3-1/TRBV3-2; clone_size: .; d_call: .; cdr3_length: 20; cdr3_aa: CASSHPNPSKGKKAKNIQYF; cdr3_nt: TGTGCCAGCAGCCATCCCAACCCGTCCAAGGGGAAAAAAGCCAAAAACATTCAGTACTTC
j_call: TRBJ1-1; v_call: TRBV11-2; clone_size: .; d_call: .; cdr3_length: 12; cdr3_aa: CASSLEWGVAFF; cdr3_nt: TGTGCCAGCAGCCTAGAGTGGGGCGTAGCTTTCTTT
j_call: TRBJ2-2; v_call: TRBV19; clone_size: .; d_call: TRBD1; cdr3_length: 15; cdr3_aa: CASSVGTGVAGELFF; cdr3_nt: TGTGCCAGTAGTGTCGGGACAGGGGTGGCCGGGGAGCTGTTTTTT
j_call: TRBJ1-2; v_call: TRBV4-3; clone_size: few; d_call: TRBD1; cdr3_length: 16; cdr3_aa: CASSQFSGTGGVGYTF; cdr3_nt: TGCGCCAGCAGCCAATTCTCCGGGACAGGGGGCGTTGGCTACACCTTC
j_call: TRBJ2-7; v_call: TRBV7-9; clone_size: .; d_call: .; cdr3_length: 15; cdr3_aa: CASSSPSAFSYEQYF; cdr3_nt: TGTGCCAGCAGCTCTCCTAGCGCTTTCTCCTACGAGCAGTACTTC
j_call: TRBJ1-1; v_call: TRBV2; clone_size: .; d_call: .; cdr3_length: 14; cdr3_aa: CASKGGAGDTEAFF; cdr3_nt: TGTGCCAGCAAGGGTGGGGCAGGGGACACTGAAGCTTTCTTT
j_call: TRBJ1-5; v_call: TRBV7-2; clone_size: .; d_call: .; cdr3_length: 15; cdr3_aa: CASSLSRGTNQPQHF; cdr3_nt: TGTGCCAGCAGCCTCTCTCGGGGGACCAATCAGCCCCAGCATTTT
j_call: TRBJ1-2; v_call: TRBV7-9; clone_size: few; d_call: TRBD1; cdr3_length: 13; cdr3_aa: CASSLAGGSGYTF; cdr3_nt: TGTGCCAGCAGCTTAGCAGGGGGCTCTGGCTACACCTTC
j_call: TRBJ2-7; v_call: TRBV19; clone_size: once; d_call: .; cdr3_length: 13; cdr3_aa: CASSIGGYYEQYF; cdr3_nt: TGTGCCAGTAGTATCGGGGGATACTACGAGCAGTACTTC
j_call: TRBJ2-3; v_call: TRBV5-6; clone_size: .; d_call: TRBD2; cdr3_length: 14; cdr3_aa: CASRRLAGTDTQYF; cdr3_nt: TGTGCCAGCAGGAGACTAGCGGGGACAGATACGCAGTATTTT
j_call: TRBJ1-3; v_call: TRBV6-1; clone_size: .; d_call: .; cdr3_length: 15; cdr3_aa: CASSDWQVSGNTIYF; cdr3_nt: TGTGCCAGCAGTGATTGGCAGGTCTCTGGAAACACCATATATTTT
j_call: TRBJ1-3; v_call: TRBV7-9; clone_size: few; d_call: .; cdr3_length: 15; cdr3_aa: CASSLAGRDVDTIYF; cdr3_nt: TGTGCCAGCAGCTTAGCGGGCAGGGATGTGGACACCATATATTTT
j_call: TRBJ1-6; v_call: TRBV6-5; clone_size: .; d_call: .; cdr3_length: 16; cdr3_aa: CASSSPVQGDSPPLHF; cdr3_nt: TGTGCCAGCAGTTCCCCCGTACAAGGCGACTCCCCACCCCTCCACTTT